The 28 T cell receptor beta chains reported below all come from one sample, sequenced in a study of cytomegalovirus exposure and HLA in healthy donors. A multiplex PCR was run with 60 Vbeta primers and 13 Jbeta primers. TCRdb's copy holds only in-frame clones and misses some; the assay was immunoSEQ multiplex PCR. This table has tens of thousands of clones, around 67% appearing once. Input material: PBMCs. Receptors originate from a human donor in good health.

The V gene is TRBV5-6, the J gene TRBJ1-2, with TRBD1 as a possible D gene (5 bases). The CDR3 runs 17 residues. Trimming pared 0 bases from V and 0 bases from J, leaving 15 bases between. Germline CDR1 and CDR2: SGHDT and YYEEEE. The CDR3 DNA sequence: TGTGCCAGCAGCTTGGCCTTAGGGGCCCAGACTAACTATGGCTACACCTTC. Translation gives CASSLALGAQTNYGYTF.

This sequence joins TRBV6-1 and TRBJ2-5; the D gene is possibly TRBD2 (5 bases). The CDR3 covers 16 residues. CDR1 is MNHNS, CDR2 SASEGT, per germline. Trimming cost V 3 bases and J 2 bases, with 16 bases left between them. The CDR3 region has the DNA TGTGCCAGCAGTGATTCCCTCGACTATATACAAGAGACCCAGTACTTC. Translating it yields CASSDSLDYIQETQYF.

This clone was found a few times. The chain combines TRBV6-1 with TRBJ2-5; 7 nucleotides line up with TRBD1. The V and J ends lost 6 bases and 4 bases, in that order; junction bases with no gene match: 11. The germline CDR1 and CDR2 sequences are MNHNS and SASEGT. The CDR3 runs to 15 residues. This chain's CDR3 is CASSTTGMVLETQYF. CDR3 sequence (DNA): TGTGCCAGCAGCACGACAGGGATGGTATTAGAGACCCAGTACTTC.

V is TRBV6-6 and J is TRBJ1-2; 11 bases are shared with TRBD1. CDR1 is MNHNY and CDR2 is SVGAGI in the germline V gene (reference sequence). This CDR3 region has 13 residues. V trimming: 5 bases; J trimming: 7 bases; junction bases outside the gene matches: 3. The CDR3: CASSRTGGSGYTF. The CDR3 nucleotides read TGTGCCAGCAGTCGGACAGGGGGCTCTGGCTACACCTTC.

This clone was detected a few times. The V and J genes are TRBV5-4 and TRBJ1-3, with 10 bases matching TRBD1. With 0 bases clipped from V and 0 bases from J, the junction kept 0 bases outside the gene matches. CDR1 SGHNT and CDR2 YYREEE come from the germline V gene (reference sequence). This CDR3 contains 16 residues. This CDR3 reads CASSLGTGGSGNTIYF. CDR3 bases: TGTGCCAGCAGCTTGGGGACAGGGGGCTCTGGAAACACCATATATTTT. Full variable domain (missing parts from reference TRBV5-4 and TRBJ1-3): ETGVTQSPTHLIKTRGQQVTLRCSSQSGHNTVSWYQQALGQGPQFIFQYYREEENGRGNFPPRFSGLQFPNYSSELNVNALELDDSALYLCASSLGTGGSGNTIYFGEGSWLTVV.

The chain is built from TRBV9 and TRBJ2-3; perhaps TRBD1 as D (6 bases). Trimming took 2 bases from V and 2 from J, leaving 12 bases between them. Germline lookup yields CDR1 SGDLS and CDR2 YYNGEE. CDR3 length: 15 amino acids. CDR3 residues: CASSVVGANTDTQYF. In nucleotides, the CDR3 is TGTGCCAGCAGCGTGGTGGGGGCGAACACAGATACGCAGTATTTT. Full variable domain (rest looked up from reference TRBV9 and TRBJ2-3): DSGVTQTPKHLITATGQRVTLRCSPRSGDLSVYWYQQSLDQGLQFLIQYYNGEERAKGNILERFSAQQFPDLHSELNLSSLELGDSALYFCASSVVGANTDTQYFGPGTRLTVL.

This clone has just one count. The rearrangement uses TRBV2 and TRBJ1-2; 8 positions agree with TRBD1. The CDR3 contains 15 residues. Germline-derived CDR1 and CDR2 are SNHLY and FYNNEI. V dropped 1 base and J dropped 4; count of bases not matched to a gene: 5. The CDR3: CASSEVRTGSYGYTF. CDR3 DNA sequence: TGTGCCAGCAGTGAAGTCCGGACAGGGAGCTATGGCTACACCTTC.

The chain recombines TRBV4-2 with TRBJ2-3, with TRBD1 matching 7 bases. The CDR3 has 16 residues. Germline lookup yields CDR1 LGHNA and CDR2 YNFKEQ. V trimming: 1 base; J trimming: 8 bases; junction bases outside the gene matches: 12. The CDR3 loop is CASSQASRVSGGTQYF. In DNA form, the CDR3 reads TGTGCCAGCAGCCAAGCATCTAGGGTCTCAGGGGGTACGCAGTATTTT.

V and J are TRBV29-1 and TRBJ2-7; D is perhaps TRBD2 (6 bases). Trimming took 4 bases from V and 3 from J, leaving 13 bases between them. This CDR3 has 13 residues. Germline CDR1 reads SQVTM; CDR2 reads ANQGSEA. The CDR3 reads CSVVYGGIYEQYF. CDR3 bases: TGCAGCGTTGTGTACGGGGGAATCTACGAGCAGTACTTC.

This clone was seen just once. The chain uses TRBV25-1 and TRBJ2-2, with unresolved D. The V and J ends lost 10 bases and 6 bases respectively, with 15 bases between them. This CDR3 has 13 residues. Germline V gives CDR1 MGHDK, CDR2 SYGVNS. Here the CDR3 DNA reads TGTGCCACCTCAATTCTAGGAGCCGGGGAGCTGTTTTTT. It is translated as CATSILGAGELFF.

The genes are TRBV9 and TRBJ1-2, with 8 nucleotides matching TRBD1. This CDR3 contains 14 residues. V shed 0 bases, J shed 7 bases, and the junction held 5 bases outside the gene matches. Germline CDR1 and CDR2: SGDLS and YYNGEE. CDR3: CASSVEPGGAGYTF. The CDR3 DNA is TGTGCCAGCAGCGTAGAACCAGGGGGCGCTGGCTACACCTTC.

CDR3 amino acids: CASSLTTGGSPLHF. The CDR3 DNA reads as TGTGCCAGCAGCTTAACTACAGGGGGATCACCCCTCCACTTT. The chain employs TRBV7-9 and TRBJ1-6, with TRBD1 matching 8 bases. The CDR3 covers 14 residues. V shed 2 bases, J shed 10 bases, and the junction held 4 bases outside the gene matches. The germline gives CDR1 SEHNR, CDR2 FQNEAQ (reference sequence). Looking up the rest from reference TRBV7-9 and TRBJ1-6 gives the full variable domain: DTGVSQNPRHKITKRGQNVTFRCDPISEHNRLYWYRQTLGQGPEFLTYFQNEAQLEKSRLLSDRFSAERPKGSFSTLEIQRTEQGDSAMYLCASSLTTGGSPLHFGNGTRLTVT.

V usage is TRBV6-7 and J usage is TRBJ2-5; D gene unclear. TRBV6-7 falls under the ORF class, with uncertain function. The length of the CDR3 is 17 residues. The V and J ends lost 0 bases and 4 bases respectively, with 18 bases between them. This chain's CDR3 is CASSYSLAEFSGETQYF. The CDR3 coding sequence is TGTGCCAGCAGTTACTCTCTGGCCGAATTTTCGGGAGAGACCCAGTACTTC.

The rearrangement uses TRBV7-3 and TRBJ1-1; unclear D gene. In germline, CDR1 is SGHTA, CDR2 FQGTGA. This CDR3 has 14 amino acids. V was cut by 7 bases and J by 10 bases, with 22 bases left in between. The CDR3 spells CASTFTPGVGIAFF. CDR3 nucleotide sequence: TGTGCCAGCACCTTCACCCCCGGGGTCGGTATAGCTTTCTTT.

The chain is built from TRBV27 and TRBJ2-5; 8 bases agree with TRBD1. Losses at the gene ends were 2 bases for V and 5 bases for J; bases not matched to a gene: 7. The germline CDR1 and CDR2 sequences are MNHEY and SMNVEV (reference sequence). The CDR3 spans 15 residues. The CDR3 region is CASSLNQGAWETQYF. In DNA, the CDR3 is TGTGCCAGCAGTTTAAACCAGGGGGCATGGGAGACCCAGTACTTC.

V usage is TRBV18 and J usage is TRBJ1-4; D unresolved. CDR3 size: 14 residues. V lost 6 bases to trimming and J lost 5 bases, with 13 bases between them. The germline gives CDR1 KGHSH, CDR2 LQKENI. The CDR3 sequence: CASSAEFVNEKLFF. CDR3 nucleotides: TGTGCCAGCTCTGCGGAGTTCGTAAATGAAAAACTGTTTTTT.

The genes are TRBV7-9 and TRBJ2-5; 12 bases match TRBD2. This CDR3 has 15 amino acids. Germline V gives CDR1 SEHNR, CDR2 FQNEAQ (reference sequence). V was pared by 3 bases and J by 5 bases, with 4 bases of the junction left unmatched. CDR3 region: CASSLTSGGRETQYF. CDR3 sequence (DNA): TGTGCCAGCAGCTTGACTAGCGGGGGACGGGAGACCCAGTACTTC.

CDR3 in amino acids: CASSTGQFAEAFF. The CDR3, as DNA: TGTGCCAGCAGCACTGGACAGTTCGCTGAAGCTTTCTTT. V gene TRBV7-3 combines with J gene TRBJ1-1; D may be TRBD1 (6 bases). The CDR3 runs to 13 residues. V was pared by 5 bases and J by 6 bases, with 13 bases between. Germline-derived CDR1 and CDR2 are SGHTA and FQGTGA.

The rearrangement links TRBV5-1 to TRBJ2-3; 7 nucleotides match TRBD1. Germline CDR1 SGHRS, CDR2 YFSETQ. Unmatched junction bases numbered 16, after V lost 5 bases and J lost 1 base. The CDR3 has 18 amino acids. CDR3 bases: TGCGCCAGCAGACTGGACAGGCTTTCTTCGTTTGGCACAGATACGCAGTATTTT. Translated: CASRLDRLSSFGTDTQYF.

The rearrangement uses TRBV27 and TRBJ2-2; 11 bases map to TRBD2. There are 17 residues in the CDR3. The V gene end was trimmed by 3 bases and the J gene end by 5 bases; junction bases not matched to a gene: 8. Germline V gene sequence: CDR1 MNHEY, CDR2 SMNVEV (reference sequence). CDR3 coding DNA: TGTGCCAGCAGTTTCCGACTAGCGGGGCCTCCGACCGGGGAGCTGTTTTTT. This sequence encodes CASSFRLAGPPTGELFF.

The chain uses TRBV27 and TRBJ1-3; D is possibly TRBD1 (5 bases). From germline, CDR1 is MNHEY and CDR2 SMNVEV (reference sequence). CDR3 size: 15 residues. Deletions cut 8 bases from V and 6 bases from J, with 20 bases between. In DNA form, the CDR3 reads TGTGCCAGCGCTTTCGGGGGGAATATCGAAAACACCATATATTTT. Translation gives CASAFGGNIENTIYF.

The V gene is TRBV29-1, the J gene TRBJ1-3; D is uncertain. Trimming took off 4 bases at V and 2 bases at J, with 18 bases between the two ends. CDR1 is SQVTM, CDR2 ANQGSEA, per germline. The CDR3 totals 16 residues. In DNA form, the CDR3 reads TGCAGCGTTGGAACGGGTCCCACCTCTCCTGGAAACACCATATATTTT. Encoded protein: CSVGTGPTSPGNTIYF.

V and J are TRBV19 and TRBJ2-2, with 7 bases aligning to TRBD2. The germline gives CDR1 LNHDA, CDR2 SQIVND (reference sequence). The CDR3 is 16 amino acids. The V and J ends lost 5 bases and 6 bases, in that order; junction bases with no gene match: 12. The chain's CDR3 is CASSGRRDYSSGELFF. The CDR3 DNA reads as TGTGCCAGTAGTGGACGCCGGGACTATTCTTCCGGGGAGCTGTTTTTT.

The rearrangement joins TRBV10-3 to TRBJ2-7; weak D call: TRBD1 (6 bases). Germline CDR1 is ENHRY and CDR2 is SYGVKD. The CDR3 length is 15 residues. Trimming took off 1 base at V and 1 base at J, with 11 bases between the two ends. This CDR3 is CAISEYGGESYEQYF. DNA for the CDR3: TGTGCCATCAGTGAGTATGGGGGCGAGTCCTACGAGCAGTACTTC.

The V and J genes are TRBV7-2 and TRBJ2-7; D perhaps matches TRBD1 (5 bases). This CDR3 has 15 amino acids. V was clipped by 3 bases and J by 0 bases, with 12 bases between them. From germline, CDR1 is SGHTA and CDR2 FQGNSA. This chain's CDR3 is CASSFDRGFSYEQYF. The CDR3 DNA sequence: TGTGCCAGCAGCTTTGACAGAGGCTTCTCCTACGAGCAGTACTTC.

The V and J genes are TRBV27 and TRBJ2-3; TRBD1 matches 8 bases. Trimming removed 7 bases from V and 8 bases from J; junction bases left unmatched: 14. Germline V lookup: CDR1 MNHEY, CDR2 SMNVEV (reference sequence). This CDR3 spans 15 amino acids. This CDR3 reads CASTSDRAQWATQYF. In DNA form, the CDR3 reads TGTGCCAGCACCTCGGACAGGGCTCAATGGGCTACGCAGTATTTT.

The genes are TRBV2 and TRBJ1-2, with a possible D match to TRBD1 (6 bases). The V end lost 3 bases, the J end lost 4 bases, and 15 bases lay between the germline ends. The CDR3 runs to 15 residues. Looked up from germline, CDR1 is SNHLY and CDR2 is FYNNEI. The CDR3 loop is CASSEGGAVRYGYTF. The DNA of the CDR3 is TGTGCCAGCAGTGAGGGGGGGGCCGTGCGCTATGGCTACACCTTC. Full variable domain (outside the CDR3, taken from reference TRBV2 and TRBJ1-2): EPEVTQTPSHQVTQMGQEVILRCVPISNHLYFYWYRQILGQKVEFLVSFYNNEISEKSEIFDDQFSVERPDGSNFTLKIRSTKLEDSAMYFCASSEGGAVRYGYTFGSGTRLTVV.

This chain links TRBV19 with TRBJ2-1; TRBD2 matches at 8 bases. From germline, CDR1 is LNHDA and CDR2 SQIVND (reference sequence). Trimming removed 6 bases from V and 5 bases from J; junction bases left unmatched: 9. The CDR3 sequence is 15 residues long. The CDR3 spells CASSPGGRYNNEQFF. In DNA form, the CDR3 reads TGTGCCAGTAGCCCGGGGGGGCGTTACAACAATGAGCAGTTCTTC.